This TCR beta chain was recorded in a study of shared clonotypes between healthy human individuals (dated by TCRdb to 2019 to 2021). About the study as a whole: Three men and a couple of women, aged 18 to 49 years, made up the cohort. To increase sequencing depth and limit assay-specific biases, different laboratories used diverse techniques to prepare libraries and sequence TCR repertoires. For each donor, CD4 naive and CD4 memory were each given three plates, CD8 naive was given two plates, and CD8 memory was given one plate. To estimate repertoire size and how much clonotype sharing occurs between individuals, the study deeply sequenced the blood TCR repertoires of five healthy adults. Between about 0.94 and 8.9 billion PBMCs per donor were obtained by leukapheresis. Here is what the overall study found, with its caveats: When a few donors were compared, the shared fraction of clonotypes was about 5% for naive CD4, about 4% for naive CD8, roughly 2.5% for memory CD4, and around 0.37% for memory CD8. Rarefaction of sorted-subset datasets indicated incomplete sequencing despite the large sequencing depth. Pairwise subsampling led to the expectation that sequencing depth would affect the degree of clonotype sharing among donors. Higher generation probabilities were observed for clonotypes shared by all four sorted-subset donors than for non-shared clonotypes. Because the study included only a small number of donors, the genetic and exposure-history diversity represented was limited. Naive subsets generally had larger estimated clonotype richness than memory subsets did. Sampling was limited to blood, and TCR repertoires in tissue likely differ from TCR repertoires in blood.

The donors were healthy, HIV-negative adults who had no recently reported acute infections or vaccinations. Every donor was a Caucasian adult living in Nashville, Tennessee, USA. CD4+ T cells were enriched by magnetic negative selection, after which naive cells were positively selected on CD45RA and the negative fraction was taken as the memory subset. Blood was obtained by leukapheresis, after which PBMCs were separated by Ficoll-Histopaque density gradient centrifugation and cryopreserved in liquid nitrogen vapor phase. Analytical flow cytometry was used to check the purity and quantity of each magnetically sorted T cell population. Each sorted fraction had its genomic DNA isolated and then quantified by UV absorbance on a Nanodrop 2000c. TCR CDR3 regions were amplified from genomic DNA by multiplex PCR using the deep immunoSEQ assay. For each cell subset, the extracted genomic DNA was distributed evenly across all wells of several immunoSEQ 96-well plates, and each plate served as one replicate. For sorted subsets, about 200 ng genomic DNA, equal to 30,000 or so T cell genomes, was loaded into each replicate PCR. The purified libraries were quantified using a Qubit 3.0 fluorometer, sized with a Bioanalyzer 2100, and then quantified again using the KAPA Library Quantification kit. A separate single-read 150-cycle Illumina NextSeq 550 flow cell was used to sequence each immunoSEQ 96-well plate. Processing in the source paper ran as follows. Because the immunoSEQ output included only junctional sequences and no quality scores, the filtering could not be the same as the filtering used for full-length reads. Sequences were annotated with PyIR, a Python wrapper for IgBLAST v1.9, using IMGT germline references to assign V/J genes and CDR3. Reads with weak V/J assignments (E-value above 1e-6), missing CDR3, stop codons, out-of-frame junctions, or ambiguous translated residues were removed. V3J clonotypes were defined as sequences sharing the same inferred V gene, J gene, and CDR3 amino acid sequence. The percentage overlap between two repertoires was calculated by dividing the number of shared unique clonotypes by the size of the smaller repertoire. Richness of each repertoire was evaluated using RTK rarefaction, the Chao1 estimator, and Recon v2.1 estimates of unobserved clonotypes. Generation probabilities were computed with OLGA for all TCRbeta clonotypes obtained by the gDNA method from a few donors. Drawn from immuneACCESS, this table holds only the in-frame rearrangements with V and J called that TCRdb kept. Clones are partly lost; checked studies trace under half to an unresolved V gene and leave the rest unexplained. The V and J calls and clone size were taken over from that table, and D and trimming were inferred from the DNA. This sample lists some 2,400,000 clones; nearly 97% were detected once. The ten top clones hold around 0.13% of the sample.

Comment on this clone: The antigen this receptor binds is unknown. One base away there is no much larger clone; base qualities are not given.

The receptor comes from a man in his late teens or twenties in good health. The sequencing sample was made of naive CD4+ T cells sorted from blood. The cell subset or site tag for this specimen amounts to: CD45RA+ positively selected.

The bases read TGTGCCAGCAGTGAAACGGGCTTTGGGAATTCACCCCTCCACTTT. It is translated as CASSETGFGNSPLHF. The chain links TRBV6-1 with TRBJ1-6; the D gene cannot be resolved reliably. From cysteine to phenylalanine, the CDR3 is 15 amino acids long. Only CDR3 DNA remains: 45 bases, in frame from the first base. V gives up 2 bases and J gives up 7 bases, and the segment between their germline ends measures 12 bases. The germline V gene yields MNHNS for CDR1 and SASEGT for CDR2.